This TCR beta chain was sequenced for a study of blood T cell repertoires in COVID-19. Whole-study context: COVID-19 samples from acute and convalescent phases originated in the United States, Italy and Spain. In each case, the material was cDNA or gDNA derived from T cells, B-cell-depleted T cells, or PBMCs.

As originally analysed: Counts of nucleated cells, estimated from reference gene primer amplification, were obtained. Sequencing used immunoSEQ multiplex PCR; TCRdb keeps in-frame clones, though not all of them. The V and J calls and clone size come from that table; D and trimming were worked out from the DNA. The sample records around 140,000 clones, 84% being singletons. The CDR3 consists of 16 residues. Trimming took 0 bases from V and 3 from J, leaving 14 bases between them. In germline, CDR1 is SEHNR, CDR2 FQNEAQ (reference sequence). The material sequenced was peripheral blood. The receptor comes from a man in his sixties with acute or convalescent COVID-19. The chain has TRBV7-9 and TRBJ1-2; D gene uncertain. In DNA form, the CDR3 reads TGTGCCAGCAGCTTAGCGACTGCGCCGAGCTACTATGGCTACACCTTC. It encodes CASSLATAPSYYGYTF.